This T cell receptor (beta chain) was retrieved from a study of identical twins. This clonotype was observed a handful of times. CDR1 is SGDLS and CDR2 is YYNGEE in the germline V gene. This CDR3 spans 15 amino acids. The J segment lost 2 bases and the V segment lost 3 bases, leaving 5 bases of the junction unmatched. TCRdb re-called the 5' RACE reads through MiXCR, storing one row per CDR3 protein. The profile shows around 670,000 distinct CDR3 sequences, around 6.1% of them singletons. The genes are TRBV9 and TRBJ2-7; 10 bases map to TRBD1. The source material was naive T cells sorted from blood. The sequence came from a man aged 18 to 30 in good health. The CDR3 loop reads CASSGGQGSTYEQYF. The CDR3 nucleotides read TGTGCCAGCAGCGGGGGACAGGGGAGCACCTACGAGCAGTACTTC.